The present TCR beta chain was sequenced within a study of T cell repertoires in ileal Crohn's disease. General study results and limits: Sorted CD8 T cells held more high-frequency clones than CD4. Clonality above 26.8% at surgery always came with endoscopic recurrence. Active smokers at surgery had more clonal expansions than non-smokers.

Time point reported: neoterminal ileum biopsy at postoperative endoscopy, about 6 months after surgery. Sequencing was performed with immunoSEQ multiplex PCR; in TCRdb, only in-frame clones are kept and a portion is missing. Among around 4,200 clones, roughly 80% were seen once, and the ten largest hold roughly 4.5%. Details on this clone: Its antigen is still unknown.

The length of the CDR3 is 19 residues. With 2 bases clipped from V and 6 bases from J, the junction kept 20 bases outside the gene matches. Per germline, CDR1 LGHNA and CDR2 YNFKEQ. V and J are TRBV4-2 and TRBJ2-3; 7 positions match TRBD2. The sequence was obtained from an adult with Crohn's disease. The sample comprised ileal tissue. In nucleotides, the CDR3 is TGTGCCAGCAGCCAATCCCTCCCAGCGGGAAGTCGAACTGGGGATACGCAGTATTTT. This sequence encodes CASSQSLPAGSRTGDTQYF.